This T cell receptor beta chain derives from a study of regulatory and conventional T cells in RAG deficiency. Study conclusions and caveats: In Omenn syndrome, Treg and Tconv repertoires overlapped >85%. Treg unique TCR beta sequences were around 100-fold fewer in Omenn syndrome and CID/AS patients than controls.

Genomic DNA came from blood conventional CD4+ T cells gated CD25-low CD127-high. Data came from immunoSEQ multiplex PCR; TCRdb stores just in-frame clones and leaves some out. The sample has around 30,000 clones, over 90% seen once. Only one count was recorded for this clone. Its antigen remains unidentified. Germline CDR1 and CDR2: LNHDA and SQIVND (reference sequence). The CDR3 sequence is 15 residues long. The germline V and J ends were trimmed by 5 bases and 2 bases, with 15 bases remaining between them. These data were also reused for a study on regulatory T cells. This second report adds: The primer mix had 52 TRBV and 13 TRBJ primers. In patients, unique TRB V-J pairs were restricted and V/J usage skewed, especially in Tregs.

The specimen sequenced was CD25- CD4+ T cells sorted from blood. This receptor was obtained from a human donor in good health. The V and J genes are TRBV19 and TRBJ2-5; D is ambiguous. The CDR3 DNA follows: TGTGCCAGTAGTTTTGGTCTAGAGTATCAAGAGACCCAGTACTTC. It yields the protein CASSFGLEYQETQYF.